This paragraph reports one TCR beta chain. The antigen is undetermined. Before the COVID-19 pandemic, during about 2011-2019, CD4+ T cells were taken from unexposed donors. Isolation of CD4+ T cells took place after less than 13 days in culture. TCRdb's table, derived via immunoSEQ multiplex PCR, lists solely in-frame clones and lacks some. The sample shows 26,000 or so clones, about 70% of them seen only once. CDR3 size: 14 residues. Germline values: CDR1 MNHEY, CDR2 SMNVEV (reference sequence). Between the trimmed V and J ends, which lost 5 bases and 3 bases, there was a span of 11 bases. The sample comes from a study of CD4 T cells in relation to SARS-CoV-2 and coronaviruses. Study-level results: The cross-reactivity analysis covered only spike protein, not other viral proteins.

The sequence derives from a human donor in good health. Sequencing was carried out using CD4+ T cells from PBMCs, cultured in vitro. The chain joins TRBV27 to TRBJ2-1; D is ambiguous. In DNA, the CDR3 is TGTGCCAGCAGTCTCGGACCGTTCTACAATGAGCAGTTCTTC. Protein: CASSLGPFYNEQFF.